Sequencing of this TCR beta chain was carried out in a study of brain metastases from non-small cell lung cancer. This CDR3 has 15 residues. The V gene lost 4 bases and the J gene lost 0 bases, with 10 bases spanning the gap. Germline CDR1 is MDHEN and CDR2 is SYDVKM. The count of this clone is one. Repertoires were generated with immunoSEQ multiplex PCR, while TCRdb's copy carries only in-frame clones and drops some. This repertoire shows 1,500 or so clones, 84% found once; its top ten account for approximately 16%. This TCR was sampled from a donor at least 40 years old with non-small cell lung cancer. Specimen: primary lung tumor tissue. The V gene is TRBV28, the J gene TRBJ2-1, with TRBD1 as a possible D gene (5 bases). The CDR3 DNA sequence: TGTGCCAGCAGTTCCCGACAGAACTCCTACAATGAGCAGTTCTTC. Its protein is CASSSRQNSYNEQFF.